Sequencing of this TCR beta chain was carried out in a study of response to subunit inactivated influenza vaccine. TCRdb re-called the RT-PCR reads through MiXCR, storing one row per CDR3 protein. This table holds under 550,000 distinct CDR3 sequences, around 7.9% found once. This CDR3 has 15 amino acids. After removal of 1 base from V and 7 bases from J, the junction contained 10 bases not matched to a gene. Germline V gives CDR1 SGHKS, CDR2 YYEKEE (reference sequence). The sample holds a few counts of this clonotype. Antigen unknown. Study observations and caveats: A suggestion made by the authors is that each seasonal influenza vaccination recruits few new T cells.

This chain connects TRBV5-5 to TRBJ1-1; 7 bases match TRBD1. Material: PBMCs from blood, obtained less than 25 months after vaccination. This clonotype was obtained from a man between 50 and 69 years old who received an inactivated influenza vaccine. This chain's CDR3 is CASSLTPGGGGEAFF. CDR3 nucleotides: TGTGCCAGCAGCTTGACACCAGGGGGAGGGGGTGAAGCTTTCTTT.